This T cell receptor (beta chain) is from a study of cytomegalovirus exposure and HLA in healthy donors. Study results and limitations: As was reported, the HLA-A and HLA-B alleles of most subjects were accurately predicted from TCR beta sequences. Sequencing likely generated an artifact that appeared as a cluster of highly shared sequence variants. The authors later found HLA-associated TCR beta chains more clonally expanded than equally common others.

Remarks on this clone: As yet, its antigen is unknown.

It was with 60 Vbeta and 13 Jbeta primers that the PCR ran. Data came from immunoSEQ multiplex PCR; TCRdb stores just in-frame clones and leaves some out. The sample spans 110,000 to 150,000 clones; the ten largest clones claim 0.8% to 1%. The length of the CDR3 is 18 residues. V lost 6 bases, J lost 6 bases, and 18 bases stayed unmatched. Germline V gene data show CDR1 as LNHDA and CDR2 as SQIVND (reference sequence). At collection, donors were nominally healthy, but unrecorded immune exposures were probable. The rearrangement links TRBV19 to TRBJ1-5; 9 bases fit TRBD1. This TCR was sampled from a male donor in good health and CMV-seronegative. What was sequenced was PBMCs. The DNA of the CDR3 is TGTGCCAGTAGCACCAAGGGACAGGGAGGATCAGAGTTTCAGCCCCAGCATTTT. This sequence encodes CASSTKGQGGSEFQPQHF.